This T cell receptor beta chain appears in the sequencing data of a study of T cell repertoires in cytomegalovirus infection. Study information: Recently identified HLA-C-restricted CMV epitopes and well-studied HLA-B-restricted CMV epitopes were used by the study.

Germline V gene lookup returns CDR1 MNHNS and CDR2 SASEGT. V was clipped by 5 bases and J by 4 bases, with 17 bases between them. The CDR3 is 15 amino acids. As concerns this clonotype: What it binds is not known.

One entry per CDR3 protein results from TCRdb running MiXCR on the reads. The sample lists roughly 860,000 distinct CDR3 sequences, approximately 30% seen once, with around 12% in the top ten. Study-wide results and caveats: The study identified carriers of CMV plus the relevant HLA from cumulative public TCR beta family frequency. Clonotype analysis showed dominance of the ex vivo response by HLA-C-restricted CMV-specific TCR beta clonotypes.

Sequences were derived from cultured CD8+ T cells from PBMCs, sampled from culture after CMV antigen stimulation. This clonotype was sampled from a human donor in good health (CMV status not recorded). Some clones in this sample may be carry-over from other donors' samples. The rearrangement links TRBV6-1 to TRBJ1-1, with D perhaps matching TRBD1 (5 bases). The CDR3 loop is CASSSLDGAFTEAFF. The CDR3 coding sequence is TGTGCCAGCAGTTCCCTCGATGGGGCGTTCACTGAAGCTTTCTTT.